This TCR beta chain appears in the sequencing data of a study of shared clonotypes between healthy human individuals. Study-wide findings and caveats: Researchers sampled only blood; tissue repertoires likely differ.

Naive CD8 isolation took CD45RO-negative cells positively selected for CCR7 and excluded terminally differentiated effector memory CD45RA+ cells. Germline V CDR1 and CDR2: MNHEY, SMNVEV (reference sequence). Germline trimming cut 6 bases from V and 4 bases from J; bases unmatched to any gene: 6. The CDR3 consists of 15 residues. Notes on this clone: Its antigen remains unidentified.

Libraries were prepared by immunoSEQ multiplex PCR; TCRdb keeps only in-frame clonotypes and omits some of them. The sample carries around 580,000 clones, roughly 98% recorded once. Material for sequencing was naive CD8+ T cells sorted from blood. The V call is TRBV27, the J call TRBJ1-2; 12 bases agree with TRBD1. The TCR originated in a man under 40 in good health. As DNA, the CDR3 is TGTGCCAGCAGACCGGGACAGGGGGCTGCCTATGGCTACACCTTC. This encodes CASRPGQGAAYGYTF.